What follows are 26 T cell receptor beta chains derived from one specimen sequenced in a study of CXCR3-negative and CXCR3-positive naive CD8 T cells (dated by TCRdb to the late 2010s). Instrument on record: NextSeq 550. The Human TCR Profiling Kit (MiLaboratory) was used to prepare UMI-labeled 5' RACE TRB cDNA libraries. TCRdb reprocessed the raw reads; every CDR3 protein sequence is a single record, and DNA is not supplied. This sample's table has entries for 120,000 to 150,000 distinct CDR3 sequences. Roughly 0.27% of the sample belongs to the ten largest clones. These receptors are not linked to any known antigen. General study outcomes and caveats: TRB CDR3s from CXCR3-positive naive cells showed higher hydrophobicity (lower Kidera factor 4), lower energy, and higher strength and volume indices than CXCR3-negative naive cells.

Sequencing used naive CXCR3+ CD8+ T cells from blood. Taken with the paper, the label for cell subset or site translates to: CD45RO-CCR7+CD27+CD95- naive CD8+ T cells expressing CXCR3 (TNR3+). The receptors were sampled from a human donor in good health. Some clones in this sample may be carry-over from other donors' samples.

CDR3 protein: CASSDGTSGRWTGELFF. The V gene is TRBV2, the J gene TRBJ2-2; TCRdb's D call, TRBD2, is unchecked because there is no DNA. CDR3 size: 17 residues. Germline V gene data show CDR1 as SNHLY and CDR2 as FYNNEI.

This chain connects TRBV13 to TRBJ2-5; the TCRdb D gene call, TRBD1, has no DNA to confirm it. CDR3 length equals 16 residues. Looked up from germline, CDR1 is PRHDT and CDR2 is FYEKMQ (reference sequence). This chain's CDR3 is CASSLSGGGESETQYF.

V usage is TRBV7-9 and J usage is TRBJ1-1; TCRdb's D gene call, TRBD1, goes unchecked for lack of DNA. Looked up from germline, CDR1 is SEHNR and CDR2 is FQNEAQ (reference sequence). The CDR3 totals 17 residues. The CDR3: CASSFDFGVAMNTEAFF. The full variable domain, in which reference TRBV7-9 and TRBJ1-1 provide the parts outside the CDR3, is DTGVSQNPRHKITKRGQNVTFRCDPISEHNRLYWYRQTLGQGPEFLTYFQNEAQLEKSRLLSDRFSAERPKGSFSTLEIQRTEQGDSAMYLCASSFDFGVAMNTEAFFGQGTRLTVV.

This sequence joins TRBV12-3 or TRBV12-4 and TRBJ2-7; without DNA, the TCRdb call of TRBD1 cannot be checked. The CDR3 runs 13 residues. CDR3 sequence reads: CANPPPKPYEQYF.

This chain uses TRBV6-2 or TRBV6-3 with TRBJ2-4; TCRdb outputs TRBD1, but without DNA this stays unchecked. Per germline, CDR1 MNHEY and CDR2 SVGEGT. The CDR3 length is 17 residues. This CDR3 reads CASSYSRDRDQKNIQYF.

CDR3 sequence: CASSLYGPPDGYTF. The chain is built from TRBV7-3 and TRBJ1-2. The germline V gene encodes CDR1 SGHTA and CDR2 FQGTGA. The CDR3 contains 14 residues.

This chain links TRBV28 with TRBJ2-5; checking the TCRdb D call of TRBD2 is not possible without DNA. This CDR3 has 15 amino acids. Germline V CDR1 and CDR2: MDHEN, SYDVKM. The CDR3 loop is CASSLRQGDGETQYF. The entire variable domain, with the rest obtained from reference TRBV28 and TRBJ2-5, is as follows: DVKVTQSSRYLVKRTGEKVFLECVQDMDHENMFWYRQDPGLGLRLIYFSYDVKMKEKGDIPEGYSVSREKKERFSLILESASTNQTSMYLCASSLRQGDGETQYFGPGTRLLVL.

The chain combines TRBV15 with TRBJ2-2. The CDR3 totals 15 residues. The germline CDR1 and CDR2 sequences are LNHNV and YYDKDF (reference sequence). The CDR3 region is CATSRADLDTGELFF.

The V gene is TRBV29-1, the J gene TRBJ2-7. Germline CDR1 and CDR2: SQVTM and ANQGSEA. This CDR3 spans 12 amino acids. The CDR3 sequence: CSVETEAYEQYF.

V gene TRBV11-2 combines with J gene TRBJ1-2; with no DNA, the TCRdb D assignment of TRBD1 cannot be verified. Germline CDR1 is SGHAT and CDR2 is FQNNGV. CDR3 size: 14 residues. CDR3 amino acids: CASSLQGSYYGYTF.

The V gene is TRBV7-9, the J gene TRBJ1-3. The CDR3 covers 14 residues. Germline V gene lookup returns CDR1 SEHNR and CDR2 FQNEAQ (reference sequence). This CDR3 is CASSPNDMRNTIYF.

The CDR3 sequence is CASSMYPVSLETDTQYF. The rearrangement links TRBV7-7 to TRBJ2-3. CDR1 and CDR2 (germline): SSHAT, FNYEAQ (reference sequence). The CDR3 covers 17 residues.

The CDR3: CSLRGRSYEQYF. The rearrangement links TRBV20-1 to TRBJ2-7; lacking DNA, the TRBD1 call made by TCRdb goes unchecked. CDR3 length: 12 residues. CDR1 is DFQATT, CDR2 SNEGSKA, per germline (reference sequence).

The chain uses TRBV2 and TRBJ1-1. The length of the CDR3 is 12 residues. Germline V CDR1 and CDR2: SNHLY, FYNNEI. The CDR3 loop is CASTTGSTEAFF.

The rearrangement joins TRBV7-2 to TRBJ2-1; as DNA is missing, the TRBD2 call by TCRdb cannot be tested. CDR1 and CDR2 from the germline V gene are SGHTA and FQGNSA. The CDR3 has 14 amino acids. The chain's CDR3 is CASSLALAGSEQFF.

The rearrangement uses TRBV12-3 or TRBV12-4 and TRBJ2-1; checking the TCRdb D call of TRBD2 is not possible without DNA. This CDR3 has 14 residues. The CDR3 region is CASSFFPETEGQFF.

The CDR3 region is CASSYPQQGFNTEAFF. The chain couples TRBV6-6 to TRBJ1-1; TCRdb returns TRBD1, unconfirmable since there is no DNA. The CDR3 loop spans 16 amino acids. Per germline, CDR1 MNHNY and CDR2 SVGAGI (reference sequence).

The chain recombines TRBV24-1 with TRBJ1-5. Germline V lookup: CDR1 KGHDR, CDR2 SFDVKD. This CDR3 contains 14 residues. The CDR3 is CATSEAGPNQPQHF.

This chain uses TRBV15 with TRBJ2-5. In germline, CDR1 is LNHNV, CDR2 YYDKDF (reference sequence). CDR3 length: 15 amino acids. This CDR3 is CATSRDGVDGETQYF.

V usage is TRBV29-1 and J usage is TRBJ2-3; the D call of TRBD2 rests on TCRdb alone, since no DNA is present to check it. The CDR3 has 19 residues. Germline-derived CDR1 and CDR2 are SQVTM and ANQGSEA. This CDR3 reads CSVPRLAGGTPLLTDTQYF.

The CDR3 sequence: CASSFGTGAAAFF. The rearrangement joins TRBV12-3 or TRBV12-4 to TRBJ1-1; TCRdb reports TRBD1, a call that lacks DNA to check it against. The CDR3 spans 13 residues.

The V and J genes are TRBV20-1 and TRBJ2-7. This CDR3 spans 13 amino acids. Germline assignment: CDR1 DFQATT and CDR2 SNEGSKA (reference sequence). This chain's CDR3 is CSAQRTSSYEQYF.

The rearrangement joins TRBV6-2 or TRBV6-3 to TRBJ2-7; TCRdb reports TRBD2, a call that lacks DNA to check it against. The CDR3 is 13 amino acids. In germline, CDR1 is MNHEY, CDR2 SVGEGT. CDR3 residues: CASNIREAYEQYF.

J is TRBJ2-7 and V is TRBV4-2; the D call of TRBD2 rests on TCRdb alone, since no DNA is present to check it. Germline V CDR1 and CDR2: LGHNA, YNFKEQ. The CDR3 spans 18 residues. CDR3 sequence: CASSQEKGVSGSSYEQYF.

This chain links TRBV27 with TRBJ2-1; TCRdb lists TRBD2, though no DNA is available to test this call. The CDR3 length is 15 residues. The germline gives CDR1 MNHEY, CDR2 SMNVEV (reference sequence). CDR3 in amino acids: CASSLPGGAFNEQFF.

CDR3 amino acids: CASSTWTGRTTGELFF. The chain has TRBV13 and TRBJ2-2; TCRdb calls TRBD1, which cannot be checked without DNA. The CDR3 totals 16 residues. The germline V gene encodes CDR1 PRHDT and CDR2 FYEKMQ (reference sequence).